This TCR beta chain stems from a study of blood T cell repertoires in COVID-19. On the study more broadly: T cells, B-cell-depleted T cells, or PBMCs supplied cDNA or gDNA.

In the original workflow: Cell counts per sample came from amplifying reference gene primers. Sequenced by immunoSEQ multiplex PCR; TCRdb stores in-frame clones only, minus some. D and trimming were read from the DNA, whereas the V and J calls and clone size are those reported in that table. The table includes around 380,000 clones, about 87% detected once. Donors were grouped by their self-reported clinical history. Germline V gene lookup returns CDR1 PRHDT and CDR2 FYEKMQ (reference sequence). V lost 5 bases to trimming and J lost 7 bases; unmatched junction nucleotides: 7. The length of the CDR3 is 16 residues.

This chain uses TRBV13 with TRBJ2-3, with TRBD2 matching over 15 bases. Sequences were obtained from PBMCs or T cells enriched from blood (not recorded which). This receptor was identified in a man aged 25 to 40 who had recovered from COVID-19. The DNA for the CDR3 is TGTGCCAGCAGCGTGGGACTAGCGGGGGGTCGTAATACGCAGTATTTT. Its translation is CASSVGLAGGRNTQYF.